The clone carrying this T cell receptor (beta chain) was seen a few times. The record originates from a study of T cells after yellow fever vaccination. In the study overall: Cell sorting separated EM, EMRA, CM and Tscm memory subsets by CD3, CD45RA, CCR7 and CD95.

They built TCR cDNA with 5'RACE template switching, a step that put in a universal primer site and UMIs. Using its own MiXCR run on the 5' RACE reads, TCRdb lists one record per CDR3 protein. The table shows about 46,000 distinct CDR3 sequences, with around 6.4% occurring only once. V was trimmed by 0 bases and J by 6 bases, leaving 10 bases between them. The CDR3 totals 14 residues. Broader study findings: Clonotype sharing between CD4 and CD8 compartments was small. The secondary response peaked faster, at day 5 versus 15, but was weaker.

This rearrangement joins TRBV5-3 to TRBJ2-1; D perhaps matches TRBD2 (5 bases). TRBV5-3 is marked as an open reading frame, function uncertain. This specimen consisted of PBMCs, either bulk or a sorted T-cell subset (CD4+, CD8+, memory, or dextramer-sorted; not recorded which), obtained 45 days after the yellow fever booster vaccination. The sequence came from a man in his thirties or forties who received the YFV17D yellow fever vaccine. This CDR3 is CARSLGRAGNEQFF. CDR3 sequence (DNA): TGTGCCAGAAGCTTGGGACGTGCGGGCAATGAGCAGTTCTTC.